The rows below give T cell receptor beta chains drawn from one sample of a study of OX40 agonist ivuxolimab in advanced cancers. Sequencing used immunoSEQ multiplex PCR; TCRdb keeps in-frame clones, though not all of them. The sample includes around 80,000 clones, around 86% of them seen just once. The starting material was CD4+ or CD8+ T cells sorted from blood, obtained in a trial of the OX40 agonist ivuxolimab. Receptors were obtained from an adult with an advanced solid tumor such as melanoma, head and neck, liver or kidney cancer. CDR3s include the opening cysteine and the closing phenylalanine or tryptophan. A D gene is named only where the DNA matches it firmly. Clone size appears in some rows only: once, few, many, or a class for an expanded clone.

TRBD1	TRBV10-1	TRBJ1-4	NA	TGCGCCAGCAGTCAGGGACAGGGGAATGAAAAACTGTTTTTT	CASSQGQGNEKLFF
NA	TRBV30	TRBJ1-3	NA	TGTGCCTGGAGTGGGAGCTCTGGAAACACCATATATTTT	CAWSGSSGNTIYF
TRBD1	TRBV29-1	TRBJ2-7	NA	TGCAGCGTGACCGGGACAGGGGTCCTAAGGTACGAGCAGTACTTC	CSVTGTGVLRYEQYF
NA	TRBV7-2	TRBJ2-3	NA	TGTGCCAGCAGCTTAGTGGGTAGTTTCACAGATACGCAGTATTTT	CASSLVGSFTDTQYF
NA	TRBV27	TRBJ1-1	NA	TGTGCCAGCAGTAAGGGGCGGTTGGCGAGCACTGAAGCTTTCTTT	CASSKGRLASTEAFF
NA	TRBV6-5	TRBJ2-5	NA	TGTGCCACTTCGGACGAGGGTGTCGGGACCCAGTACTTC	CATSDEGVGTQYF
NA	TRBV6-1	TRBJ1-5	NA	TGTGCCAGCAGCCTCACGGGGGGGGGTCAGCCCCAGCATTTT	CASSLTGGGQPQHF
TRBD1	TRBV5-1	TRBJ1-5	NA	TGCGCCAGCAGCGAACAGGGGGGCAATCAGCCCCAGCATTTT	CASSEQGGNQPQHF
NA	TRBV5-4	TRBJ2-3	NA	TGTGCCAGCAGTTGGGGGCCGGCCAGGGGAGGTTTCACAGATACGCAGTATTTT	CASSWGPARGGFTDTQYF
NA	TRBV2	TRBJ2-5	NA	TGTGCCAGCAGTGAGCAGAGAGATCAAGAGACCCAGTACTTC	CASSEQRDQETQYF
NA	TRBV6-6	TRBJ1-4	once	TGTGCCAGCAGTTACTCACAGGGCGGAGGGGAAAAACTGTTTTTT	CASSYSQGGGEKLFF
NA	TRBV7-2	TRBJ1-5	NA	TGTGCCAGCAGTGGAGGCAGGGGCAATCAGCCCCAGCATTTT	CASSGGRGNQPQHF
NA	TRBV5-1	TRBJ1-1	NA	TGCGCCAGCAGCTACTCGTTCGGGAGGAACACTGAAGCTTTCTTT	CASSYSFGRNTEAFF
TRBD1	TRBV19	TRBJ2-6	once	TGTGCCAGTTCGACAGGGGGCTCTGGGGCCAACGTCCTGACTTTC	CASSTGGSGANVLTF
NA	TRBV13	TRBJ2-7	NA	TGTGCCAGCAGCGGCGATACAGGGATTGGGGAGCAGTACTTC	CASSGDTGIGEQYF
NA	TRBV7-2	TRBJ2-5	NA	TGTGCCAGCAGCTTAGGGGGTGGGACCCAGTACTTC	CASSLGGGTQYF
TRBD1	TRBV6-6	TRBJ2-1	NA	TGTGCCAGCAGTTATCCTCGACAGGGGGCAGGGAATGAGCAGTTCTTC	CASSYPRQGAGNEQFF
NA	TRBV15	TRBJ2-1	once	TGTGCCACCAGCAGAGAGGACGGGGGAAATAGAAATGAGCAGTTCTTC	CATSREDGGNRNEQFF
TRBD1	TRBV5-1	TRBJ2-3	NA	TGCGCCAGCAGCTTGATTGTTGAACAGGGGCATACGCAGTATTTT	CASSLIVEQGHTQYF
NA	TRBV6-5	TRBJ1-1	NA	TGTGCCAGCAGTTCCTACAGGACTAACACTGAAGCTTTCTTT	CASSSYRTNTEAFF
NA	TRBV6-1	TRBJ1-2	once	TGTGCCAGCAGACCAAGTGGGGGTAATGGCTACACCTTC	CASRPSGGNGYTF
NA	TRBV6-5	TRBJ1-6	few	TGTGCCAGCAGTTACTCGAGGGCAGGTTATTCACCCCTCCACTTT	CASSYSRAGYSPLHF
NA	TRBV13	TRBJ1-4	NA	TGTGCCAGCAGCTTAGGGGGGCATACAACTAATGAAAAACTGTTTTTT	CASSLGGHTTNEKLFF
TRBD1	TRBV11-3	TRBJ2-1	NA	TGTGCCAGCAGCTTACGGACAGGGGTCAGCGAGCAGTTCTTC	CASSLRTGVSEQFF
NA	TRBV2	TRBJ2-3	NA	TGTGCCAGCGAGCGAGCCCGTCAGGGGAAAACGCAGTATTTT	CASERARQGKTQYF
NA	TRBV7-2	TRBJ1-1	NA	TGTGCCAGCAGCCCGGACGAAAACATGAACACTGAAGCTTTCTTT	CASSPDENMNTEAFF
TRBD1	TRBV28	TRBJ2-7	NA	TGTGCCAGCAGTGTCGTCCAGGGGGCAGGGGACGAGCAGTACTTC	CASSVVQGAGDEQYF
TRBD2	TRBV19	TRBJ2-1	NA	TGTGCCAGTAGTACCGCTAGCGGCCCCTACAATGAGCAGTTCTTC	CASSTASGPYNEQFF
NA	TRBV5-6	TRBJ2-7	NA	TGTGCCAGCAGCTCTCTGTTGAGGGGCCCTCCCTACGAGCAGTACTTC	CASSSLLRGPPYEQYF
TRBD1	TRBV29-1	TRBJ2-3	NA	TGCAGCGTTCGAACAGGGGGCTTTTATACGCAGTATTTT	CSVRTGGFYTQYF
NA	TRBV27	TRBJ2-6	NA	TGTGCCAGCAGTTCCGGAACGGGGGCCAACGTCCTGACTTTC	CASSSGTGANVLTF
NA	TRBV10-3	TRBJ1-1	NA	TGTGCCATCAGTCTACAGAAGAACACTGAAGCTTTCTTT	CAISLQKNTEAFF
NA	TRBV10-3	TRBJ1-4	NA	TGTGCCATCAGCCCGGGGCAGGGAAATGAAAAACTGTTTTTT	CAISPGQGNEKLFF
NA	TRBV7-2	TRBJ1-5	NA	TGTGCCAGCAGCTTAGGTGACACCCGCAATCAGCCCCAGCATTTT	CASSLGDTRNQPQHF
NA	TRBV7-8	TRBJ2-5	NA	TGTGCCAGCAGCTTAGAAAAGACCCAGTACTTC	CASSLEKTQYF
TRBD1	TRBV5-6	TRBJ1-1	once	TGTGCCAGCAGCTCCTGGGACAGGGGCACTGAAGCTTTCTTT	CASSSWDRGTEAFF
NA	TRBV2	TRBJ1-5	NA	TGTGCCAGCAGTCTTGATAGCAATCAGCCCCAGCATTTT	CASSLDSNQPQHF
TRBD2	TRBV5-8	TRBJ2-5	once	TGTGCCAGCAGCCTAGCGGGAGTCCAAGAGACCCAGTACTTC	CASSLAGVQETQYF
TRBD2	TRBV28	TRBJ2-3	NA	TGTGCCAGCAGCGCACTAGCGGACCCCACAGATACGCAGTATTTT	CASSALADPTDTQYF
NA	TRBV19	TRBJ1-5	few	TGTGCCAGTAGCCACCGGGGGAATCAGCCCCAGCATTTT	CASSHRGNQPQHF
NA	TRBV5-1	TRBJ1-1	NA	TGCGCCAGCAGCTTGATGACAAGAGGGGACACTGAAGCTTTCTTT	CASSLMTRGDTEAFF
NA	TRBV7-2	TRBJ2-5	NA	TGTGCCAGCAGCGCCGCACTGGCCCCTACCCCCCAGTACTTC	CASSAALAPTPQYF
NA	TRBV5-1	TRBJ2-1	NA	TGCGCCAGCAGTGAGGTGGACGGTACTGAGCAGTTCTTC	CASSEVDGTEQFF
TRBD1	TRBV7-9	TRBJ1-6	NA	TGTGCCAGCAGCCCAACAGGGGGCGACTGGTCACCCCTCCACTTT	CASSPTGGDWSPLHF
TRBD2	TRBV7-2	TRBJ2-2	NA	TGTGCCAGCAACACAGCGGGGGTGAACACCGGGGAGCTGTTTTTT	CASNTAGVNTGELFF
NA	TRBV27	TRBJ1-1	NA	TGTGCCAGCAGTTTAGTCCCGAACACTGAAGCTTTCTTT	CASSLVPNTEAFF
TRBD1	TRBV7-2	TRBJ2-7	NA	TGTGCCAGCAGCTTAGCGTCGACAGGGGTCGTCGAGCAGTACTTC	CASSLASTGVVEQYF
NA	TRBV28	TRBJ2-7	NA	TGTGCCAGCAGCTTCCTGGGGGGCGACTACGAGCAGTACTTC	CASSFLGGDYEQYF
NA	TRBV21-1	TRBJ1-3	NA	TGTGCCACCAGAAAGGTCCCAGCCTCTGGAAACACCATATATTTT	CATRKVPASGNTIYF
NA	TRBV11-2	TRBJ2-5	once	TGTGCCAGCAGCTCCTACATGGACGGTAGCTCGGTGGGGACCCAGTACTTC	CASSSYMDGSSVGTQYF
TRBD1	TRBV19	TRBJ1-3	NA	TGTGCCAGTAGTATCGGGACAGCGTACTCTGGAAACACCATATATTTT	CASSIGTAYSGNTIYF
TRBD2	TRBV29-1	TRBJ2-3	NA	TGCAGCGTTGAACCCAGCGGGGGGGCTGGAGATACGCAGTATTTT	CSVEPSGGAGDTQYF
NA	TRBV4-2	TRBJ1-1	NA	TGTGCCAGCAGCCGAATAACAGGGTTTCCTGAAGCTTTCTTT	CASSRITGFPEAFF
NA	TRBV10-3	TRBJ1-6	NA	TGTGCCATGGGAGGGGGTGCGAATTCACCCCTCCACTTT	CAMGGGANSPLHF
NA	TRBV19	TRBJ1-6	NA	TGTGCCAGTAGTATATCACCCAGCGCCTATAATTCACCCCTCCACTTT	CASSISPSAYNSPLHF
NA	TRBV7-2	TRBJ2-5	NA	TGTGCCAGCAGCTCGCTACAGGACCAAGAGACCCAGTACTTC	CASSSLQDQETQYF
NA	TRBV5-6	TRBJ1-5	NA	TGTGCCAGCAGCGGAGGTCAGGGTTCCCTTAATCAGCCCCAGCATTTT	CASSGGQGSLNQPQHF